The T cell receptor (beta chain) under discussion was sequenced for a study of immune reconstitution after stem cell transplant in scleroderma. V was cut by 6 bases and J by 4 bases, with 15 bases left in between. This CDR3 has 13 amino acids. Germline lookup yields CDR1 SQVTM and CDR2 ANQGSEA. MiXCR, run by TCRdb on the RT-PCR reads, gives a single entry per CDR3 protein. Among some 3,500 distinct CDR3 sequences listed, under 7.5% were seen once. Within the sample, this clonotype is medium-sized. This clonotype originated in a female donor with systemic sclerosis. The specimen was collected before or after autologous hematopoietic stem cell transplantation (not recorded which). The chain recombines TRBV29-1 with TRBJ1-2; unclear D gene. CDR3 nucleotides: TGCAGCGTAGGGCACAGCCCATCCTATGGCTACACCTTC. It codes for CSVGHSPSYGYTF.